The rows below give T cell receptor beta chains drawn from one sample of a study of shared clonotypes between healthy human individuals. TCRdb's copy holds only in-frame clones and misses some; the assay was immunoSEQ multiplex PCR. The sample yields about 1.1 million clones, 60% to 80% seen once. The sample consisted of memory CD4+ T cells from PBMCs. The receptors here all came from a man younger than 35 in good health. Some clones in this sample may be carry-over from other donors' samples. Both conserved end residues are part of each CDR3. Fields, in order: D gene, V gene, clone size, J gene, CDR3 protein, CDR3 DNA. A D gene is named only where the DNA matches it firmly. Clone size appears in some rows only: once, few, many, or a class for an expanded clone.

.	TRBV28	few	TRBJ1-5	CASSFSDGATFLVFGNQPQHF	TGTGCCAGCAGTTTTTCCGACGGGGCGACGTTTTTGGTTTTTGGCAATCAGCCCCAGCATTTT
.	TRBV11-1	.	TRBJ1-1	CASSRSMNTEAFF	TGTGCCAGCAGCCGGAGTATGAACACTGAAGCTTTCTTT
.	TRBV11-2	.	TRBJ2-7	CASSWTLAYEQYF	TGTGCCAGCAGCTGGACCCTAGCCTACGAGCAGTACTTC
TRBD1	TRBV25-1	.	TRBJ2-5	CASTQDRGRQETQYF	TGTGCCAGCACCCAGGACAGGGGGCGGCAAGAGACCCAGTACTTC
.	TRBV5-1	.	TRBJ2-2	CASSTGLDTGELFF	TGCGCCAGCAGCACAGGTCTAGACACCGGGGAGCTGTTTTTT
.	TRBV18	few	TRBJ1-2	CASSISGFGYGYTF	TGTGCCAGCTCAATCTCGGGTTTTGGCTATGGCTACACCTTC
.	TRBV18	.	TRBJ2-1	CASSPMGSSSFSSYNEQFF	TGTGCCAGCTCACCAATGGGGTCCTCTTCCTTCAGCTCCTACAATGAGCAGTTCTTC
TRBD2	TRBV30	.	TRBJ2-5	CAWSASGETQYF	TGTGCCTGGAGTGCTAGCGGGGAGACCCAGTACTTC
.	TRBV11-3	.	TRBJ1-2	CASSPIPGGGYTF	TGTGCCAGCAGCCCAATCCCCGGGGGCGGCTACACCTTC
.	TRBV2	few	TRBJ1-2	CASTGQTRDYGYTF	TGTGCCAGCACCGGACAGACAAGGGACTATGGCTACACCTTC
.	TRBV11-3	few	TRBJ2-5	CASSQGGRYQETQYF	TGTGCCAGCAGCCAAGGGGGGCGGTACCAAGAGACCCAGTACTTC
.	TRBV11-2	.	TRBJ2-7	CASSLGGGATGTYEQYF	TGTGCCAGCAGCTTAGGTGGAGGTGCGACAGGCACTTACGAGCAGTACTTC
.	TRBV11-3	.	TRBJ2-5	CASSSDGSHQETQYF	TGTGCCAGCAGCTCCGACGGGTCCCACCAAGAGACCCAGTACTTC
TRBD2	TRBV13	.	TRBJ2-1	CASSSGLAGGQRYNEQFF	TGTGCCAGCAGCTCCGGACTAGCGGGAGGGCAAAGGTACAATGAGCAGTTCTTC
.	TRBV7-2	few	TRBJ1-2	CASSVQGAYGYTF	TGTGCCAGCAGCGTCCAGGGTGCCTATGGCTACACCTTC
TRBD1	TRBV7-2	.	TRBJ2-7	CASSLAGQVSYEQYF	TGTGCCAGCAGCTTAGCCGGACAGGTTTCCTACGAGCAGTACTTC
TRBD1	TRBV4-1	.	TRBJ2-5	CASSLTGTGGRETQYF	TGCGCCAGCAGCCTCACGGGGACAGGGGGCCGAGAGACCCAGTACTTC
.	TRBV27	.	TRBJ2-2	CASSLKLGGGGELFF	TGTGCCAGCAGTTTAAAACTGGGAGGGGGCGGGGAGCTGTTTTTT
.	TRBV28	.	TRBJ2-4	CASRVGARNIQYF	TGTGCCAGCAGAGTGGGAGCTAGAAACATTCAGTACTTC
TRBD1	TRBV19	.	TRBJ2-7	CASSIGQGSYEQYF	TGTGCCAGTAGTATCGGACAGGGGTCCTACGAGCAGTACTTC
.	TRBV7-2	.	TRBJ2-4	CASSFGIDTAKNIQYF	TGTGCCAGCAGCTTCGGTATAGACACAGCCAAAAACATTCAGTACTTC
TRBD2	TRBV30	.	TRBJ2-3	CALGSGRGTDTQYF	TGTGCCTTGGGTAGCGGGAGGGGTACAGATACGCAGTATTTT
.	TRBV28	.	TRBJ2-1	CASSLRGLAVNEQFF	TGTGCCAGCAGTTTAAGAGGACTGGCGGTCAATGAGCAGTTCTTC
TRBD2	TRBV6-5	.	TRBJ2-7	CASSTSGRATEQYF	TGTGCCAGCAGCACTAGCGGGAGGGCCACCGAGCAGTACTTC
.	TRBV5-4	.	TRBJ2-6	CASSLWGAGANVLTF	TGTGCCAGCAGCTTGTGGGGGGCTGGGGCCAACGTCCTGACTTTC
.	TRBV15	.	TRBJ1-3	CASETGSGNTIYF	TGTGCCAGCGAGACAGGCTCTGGAAACACCATATATTTT
.	TRBV10-3	.	TRBJ1-2	CAISESRHNYGYTF	TGTGCCATCAGTGAGTCTCGACACAACTATGGCTACACCTTC
.	TRBV14	.	TRBJ2-7	CASSQDEVGAPRSSYEQYF	TGTGCCAGCAGCCAAGATGAGGTAGGGGCGCCACGAAGCTCCTACGAGCAGTACTTC
.	TRBV25-1	once	TRBJ2-7	CASSEFEGESYF	TGTGCCAGCAGTGAATTTGAGGGAGAGTCTTACTTC
TRBD2	TRBV5-4	.	TRBJ2-7	CASSGTSGGEQYF	TGTGCCAGCAGCGGGACGTCCGGGGGGGAGCAGTACTTC
.	TRBV28	.	TRBJ2-5	CANSFSQETQYF	TGTGCCAACAGTTTCTCCCAAGAGACCCAGTACTTC
.	TRBV19	.	TRBJ2-7	CASSIGSSYEQYF	TGTGCCAGTAGTATTGGCAGCTCCTACGAGCAGTACTTC
.	TRBV9	.	TRBJ2-1	CASSVSEGTQFF	TGTGCCAGCAGCGTAAGTGAGGGAACACAGTTCTTC
.	TRBV7-2	.	TRBJ2-1	CASSLDPGGEQFF	TGTGCCAGCAGCTTAGACCCCGGTGGAGAGCAGTTCTTC
TRBD1	TRBV7-3	.	TRBJ2-2	CASSLNSVAGGTGELFF	TGTGCCAGCAGCCTAAATAGCGTGGCAGGGGGCACCGGGGAGCTGTTTTTT
TRBD1	TRBV27	.	TRBJ1-2	CASSQSGQGYGYTF	TGTGCCAGCTCCCAGTCGGGACAGGGCTATGGCTACACCTTC
.	TRBV18	.	TRBJ1-4	CASSPRPSMSKATNEKLFF	TGTGCCAGCTCACCACGTCCCTCCATGTCAAAGGCAACTAATGAAAAACTGTTTTTT
TRBD1	TRBV5-5	.	TRBJ2-5	CASSLRTGHETQYF	TGTGCCAGCAGCTTACGGACAGGGCATGAGACCCAGTACTTC
.	TRBV18	.	TRBJ2-5	CASSPATVGETQYF	TGTGCCAGCTCACCAGCAACAGTTGGGGAGACCCAGTACTTC
TRBD1	TRBV28	.	TRBJ1-2	CASSPGQGAGFGYTF	TGTGCCAGCAGCCCGGGACAGGGAGCCGGGTTCGGCTACACCTTC
TRBD1	TRBV2	.	TRBJ2-1	CASRRDRGGEQFF	TGTGCCAGCAGGCGGGACAGGGGAGGTGAGCAGTTCTTC
.	TRBV28	.	TRBJ1-2	CASSSPGENYGYTF	TGTGCCAGCAGTAGCCCCGGGGAGAACTATGGCTACACCTTC
.	TRBV2	few	TRBJ2-5	CASSEGGWPQYF	TGTGCCAGCAGTGAAGGTGGATGGCCCCAGTACTTC
.	TRBV5-4	.	TRBJ1-1	CASSQRTEPNTEAFF	TGTGCCAGCAGCCAACGGACAGAACCGAACACTGAAGCTTTCTTT
.	TRBV15	.	TRBJ1-5	CATSREREGPSPQHF	TGTGCCACCAGCAGAGAAAGGGAAGGTCCAAGCCCCCAGCACTTT
.	TRBV9	.	TRBJ1-1	CASSPRWGAGTEAFF	TGTGCCAGCAGCCCGCGCTGGGGGGCGGGTACTGAAGCTTTCTTT
.	TRBV4-2	.	TRBJ2-3	CASSRGTDTQYF	TGTGCCAGCAGCCGGGGCACAGATACGCAGTATTTT
TRBD2	TRBV5-4	once	TRBJ2-1	CASSLVGLAYNEQFF	TGTGCCAGCAGCTTGGTGGGACTAGCTTACAATGAGCAGTTCTTC
.	TRBV7-9	.	TRBJ2-1	CASRGNEQFF	TGTGCCAGCAGGGGAAATGAGCAGTTCTTC
TRBD1	TRBV28	many	TRBJ1-2	CASSSTRQGYGYTF	TGTGCCAGCAGTTCAACCAGACAGGGTTATGGCTACACCTTC
.	TRBV29-1	.	TRBJ1-2	CSIRPGGENYGYTF	TGCAGCATCCGGCCGGGGGGGGAAAACTATGGCTACACCTTC
.	TRBV5-8	.	TRBJ2-1	CASSFDPEQFF	TGTGCCAGCAGCTTTGACCCTGAGCAGTTCTTC
.	TRBV28	once	TRBJ2-7	CASSDNYEQYF	TGTGCCAGCAGCGACAACTACGAGCAGTACTTC